The clone carrying this T cell receptor (beta chain) has just a few counts. The data derive from a study of T cells in Graves' hyperthyroidism and ophthalmopathy. Germline assignment: CDR1 SGHRS and CDR2 YFSETQ. The CDR3 has 14 amino acids. The V gene lost 0 bases and the J gene lost 3 bases, with 7 bases spanning the gap. TCR beta CDR3 sequences were amplified from RNA transcripts. RT-PCR in the first round (using the HTBI primer set) targeted the TCR CDR3. TCRdb itself ran the multiplex PCR reads through MiXCR, one entry per CDR3 protein. This table holds hundreds of thousands of distinct CDR3 sequences, roughly 15% found once.

This clonotype was sampled from a woman in her thirties or forties with Graves' ophthalmopathy. This chain connects TRBV5-1 to TRBJ2-1; D call uncertain. Sample: blood. The CDR3 reads CASSLVSDYNEQFF. In nucleotides, the CDR3 is TGCGCCAGCAGCTTGGTCTCAGACTACAATGAGCAGTTCTTC.